This entry lists 21 T cell receptor beta chains sequenced from one sample in a study of tumor-infiltrating lymphocytes in glioblastoma multiforme. Multiple V-beta primers and a C-beta primer amplified TCRB from RNA. Via MiXCR, TCRdb re-called the multiplex PCR reads, giving one row per CDR3 protein. The sample holds some 13,000 distinct CDR3 sequences, 64% seen once. Material: brain tumor tissue. The receptors come from a male donor with glioblastoma.

The V gene is TRBV29-1, the J gene TRBJ2-7; TRBD1 agrees at 10 bases. V was clipped by 4 bases and J by 5 bases; unmatched bases: 11. The CDR3 sequence is 15 residues long. The germline CDR1 and CDR2 sequences are SQVTM and ANQGSEA. For the CDR3, the DNA is TGCAGCGTTGCCCCACGGACAGGGGGATCGAACGAGCAGTACTTC. It encodes CSVAPRTGGSNEQYF.

The chain recombines TRBV5-6 with TRBJ2-1; D perhaps matches TRBD2 (6 bases). Germline lookup yields CDR1 SGHDT and CDR2 YYEEEE. The V end was cut by 4 bases, the J end by 1 base, with 18 bases between. This CDR3 has 17 residues. The CDR3 region has the DNA TGTGCCAGCAGCGTACGCGGGCTAGCGCGTTCCTACAATGAGCAGTTCTTC. Encoded protein: CASSVRGLARSYNEQFF.

The CDR3: CASSFRASNTEAFF. CDR3 DNA: TGCGCCAGCAGCTTCCGGGCTTCGAACACTGAAGCTTTCTTT. The chain joins TRBV5-1 to TRBJ1-1; D is uncertain. Germline CDR1 SGHRS, CDR2 YFSETQ. V lost 2 bases and J 1 base, leaving 9 bases between the germline ends. The CDR3 covers 14 residues.

Judged by abundance, this clonotype is medium-sized. The DNA of the CDR3 is TGTGCCATCAGTGATCCTAGCCTAATAGCAGAGACCCAGTACTTC. Translation gives CAISDPSLIAETQYF. The rearrangement links TRBV10-3 to TRBJ2-5; D may be TRBD2 (5 bases). CDR1 and CDR2 from the germline V gene are ENHRY and SYGVKD. The CDR3 runs 15 residues. V lost 3 bases, J lost 4 bases, and 15 bases lay in between.

Comment on this clonotype: Being one base from a much bigger clone, this may be a read error. V gene TRBV28 combines with J gene TRBJ2-7, with 10 bases that match TRBD2. With 6 bases clipped from V and 6 bases from J, the junction kept 5 bases outside the gene matches. The CDR3 covers 13 residues. Germline lookup yields CDR1 MDHEN and CDR2 SYDVKM. The CDR3 here is CASRSSGSIEQYF. CDR3 DNA: TGTGCCAGCAGATCTAGCGGGAGTATCGAGCAGTACTTC. The whole variable domain, remainder taken from reference TRBV28 and TRBJ2-7, is DVKVTQSSRYLVKRTGEKVFLECVQDMDHENMFWYRQDPGLGLRLIYFSYDVKMKEKGDIPEGYSVSREKKERFSLILESASTNQTSMYLCASRSSGSIEQYFGPGTRLTVT.

V and J are TRBV12-3 or TRBV12-4 and TRBJ1-3; D not certain. CDR3 length: 12 residues. V was cut by 10 bases and J by 7 bases, with 14 bases left in between. For the CDR3, the DNA is TGTGCCAACCACCCATCCCGGAACACCATATATTTT. Translation: CANHPSRNTIYF.

Points on this clonotype: Its ends do not fully match the called genes, so a read error is possible. This chain connects TRBV4-1 to TRBJ1-2; TRBD1 is a possible D gene (6 bases). The CDR3 contains 16 residues. CDR1 and CDR2 from the germline V gene are MGHRA and YSYEKL. CDR3 DNA sequence: TGCGCCGGCAGCCAGGATCGATGCAGGGGAAACTATGGCCACACCTTC. This sequence encodes CAGSQDRCRGNYGHTF.

The chain carries TRBV20-1 and TRBJ2-1; 10 positions match TRBD1. This CDR3 is built from 13 residues. The junction had 13 bases not matched to a gene; V was cut back by 6 bases and J by 14 bases. The germline V gene has CDR1 DFQATT and CDR2 SNEGSKA (reference sequence). The CDR3 here is CSATGGVLSLEFF. CDR3 nucleotides: TGCAGTGCGACAGGGGGCGTTTTGTCGTTGGAGTTCTTC.

This chain connects TRBV5-4 to TRBJ1-4; possibly TRBD1 for D (5 bases). Trimming left V 4 bases short and J 7 bases short, with 17 bases between. This CDR3 has 15 residues. Germline V lookup: CDR1 SGHNT, CDR2 YYREEE (reference sequence). CDR3 amino acids: CASSNNRRLSEKLFF. Here the CDR3 DNA reads TGTGCCAGCAGCAATAACAGGAGGCTTAGTGAAAAACTGTTTTTT.

This clonotype was seen a handful of times. The J gene is TRBJ2-4, the V gene TRBV28, with 7 bases lining up with TRBD1. The germline V gene encodes CDR1 MDHEN and CDR2 SYDVKM. The ends lost 5 bases at V and 7 bases at J; junction bases unmatched: 8. The CDR3 runs 14 residues. The CDR3, as DNA: TGTGCCAGCAGTCCCGGACAGGTGGGGAACATTCAGTACTTC. Translating gives CASSPGQVGNIQYF.

Of note for this clonotype: Compared with germline, one end of the junction differs, possibly owing to a read error. V gene TRBV12-3 or TRBV12-4 combines with J gene TRBJ2-3, with D possibly TRBD2 on 6 matching bases. The CDR3 sequence is 15 residues long. CDR3 sequence (DNA): TGTGCCAGCAGCCGTACCGGGACTTCACGGGATACGAAGTATTTT. Its translation is CASSRTGTSRDTKYF.

This clonotype has only one observation. The CDR3 does not end in the conserved phenylalanine or tryptophan, so this is likely a read error. The chain has TRBV7-9 and TRBJ2-1, with D perhaps being TRBD1 or TRBD2 (5 bases each). The CDR3 consists of 14 residues. Germline V gives CDR1 SEHNR, CDR2 FQNEAQ (reference sequence). CDR3 sequence (DNA): TGCGCCAGCAGCTTAGAAGGGGCGGGTAATGAGCAGTTCTTA. Protein sequence: CASSLEGAGNEQFL.

This clonotype was seen more than once but under ten times. The chain employs TRBV29-1 and TRBJ2-7, with 9 positions matching TRBD1. The germline CDR1 and CDR2 sequences are SQVTM and ANQGSEA. The CDR3 sequence is 11 residues long. V gave up 7 bases and J gave up 8 bases; unmatched junction bases: 6. The CDR3 sequence: CSGAGTGKQYF. DNA for the CDR3: TGCAGCGGCGCCGGGACAGGGAAGCAGTACTTC.

Sample share makes this clonotype medium-sized. The chain uses TRBV6-2 or TRBV6-3 and TRBJ1-2, with D unresolved. Looked up from germline, CDR1 is MNHEY and CDR2 is SVGEGT. Deletions cut 2 bases from V and 4 bases from J, with 5 bases between. This CDR3 contains 12 residues. CDR3 in amino acids: CASSYGIYGYTF. The CDR3 DNA sequence: TGTGCCAGCAGTTACGGGATCTATGGCTACACCTTC.

As concerns this clonotype: A much larger clone sits a single nucleotide away, making a read error possible. The V and J genes are TRBV10-2 and TRBJ2-7, with TRBD1 matching 7 bases. The J segment lost 1 base and the V segment lost 10 bases, leaving 7 bases of the junction unmatched. From germline, CDR1 is WSHSY and CDR2 SAAADI. The CDR3 has 13 amino acids. The CDR3 DNA sequence: TGCGCCATCAATGCAGGGGGATCCTACGAGCAGTACTTC. Translated, it gives CAINAGGSYEQYF.

J is TRBJ1-1 and V is TRBV5-5; D might be TRBD1 (6 bases). This CDR3 contains 12 residues. Looked up from germline, CDR1 is SGHKS and CDR2 is YYEKEE (reference sequence). V dropped 4 bases and J dropped 11 bases, with 15 bases sitting between them. The CDR3 bases are TGTGCCAGCAGCGTAAGACAGGTCGGCGCTTTCTTT. Protein product: CASSVRQVGAFF. Full variable domain (missing parts from reference TRBV5-5 and TRBJ1-1): DAGVTQSPTHLIKTRGQQVTLRCSPISGHKSVSWYQQVLGQGPQFIFQYYEKEERGRGNFPDRFSARQFPNYSSELNVNALLLGDSALYLCASSVRQVGAFFGQGTRLTVV.

This chain links TRBV4-2 with TRBJ2-1, with D possibly matching TRBD2 (6 bases). V gave up 1 base and J gave up 9 bases, with 13 bases separating them. Germline V gives CDR1 LGHNA, CDR2 YNFKEQ. CDR3 length: 14 amino acids. The CDR3 sequence is CASSQVPTRLEQFF. The CDR3 DNA reads TGTGCCAGCAGCCAAGTCCCGACTAGGCTTGAGCAGTTCTTC.

In DNA form, the CDR3 reads TGCAGCGTTCACGCAGGGCCCACAGATACGCAGTATTTT. Protein product: CSVHAGPTDTQYF. V gene TRBV29-1 combines with J gene TRBJ2-3; possible D gene TRBD1, 5 bases. V lost 5 bases, J lost 2 bases, and 11 bases lay in between. The germline V gene encodes CDR1 SQVTM and CDR2 ANQGSEA. The CDR3 is made up of 13 amino acids.

This clonotype is categorized as medium-sized. This chain uses TRBV6-6 with TRBJ2-2; D perhaps matches TRBD2 (7 bases). CDR1 is MNHNY and CDR2 is SVGAGI in the germline V gene (reference sequence). CDR3 length equals 15 residues. V shed 0 bases and J shed 5 bases, with 10 bases lying between them. The CDR3 reads CASSYSGGDTGELFF. DNA for the CDR3: TGTGCCAGCAGTTACTCAGGGGGGGATACCGGGGAGCTGTTTTTT.

In its sample, this clonotype ranks as medium-sized. The chain links TRBV20-1 to TRBJ2-7; possibly TRBD2 for D (6 bases). Germline V gives CDR1 DFQATT, CDR2 SNEGSKA (reference sequence). There are 13 residues in the CDR3. The V gene lost 4 bases and the J gene lost 5 bases, with 15 bases spanning the gap. CDR3 nucleotides: TGCAGTGCTAATAGTCGTGGGGAGGACGAGCAGTACTTC. Translated, it gives CSANSRGEDEQYF.

The V call is TRBV29-1, the J call TRBJ2-7, with D perhaps matching TRBD1 (6 bases). The CDR3 consists of 12 residues. With 5 bases removed from V and 7 bases from J, the gap between germline ends came to 15 bases. Germline CDR1 reads SQVTM; CDR2 reads ANQGSEA. DNA of the CDR3: TGCAGCGTTCAGGGGATGCACTATGAGCAGTACTTC. Translation gives CSVQGMHYEQYF.